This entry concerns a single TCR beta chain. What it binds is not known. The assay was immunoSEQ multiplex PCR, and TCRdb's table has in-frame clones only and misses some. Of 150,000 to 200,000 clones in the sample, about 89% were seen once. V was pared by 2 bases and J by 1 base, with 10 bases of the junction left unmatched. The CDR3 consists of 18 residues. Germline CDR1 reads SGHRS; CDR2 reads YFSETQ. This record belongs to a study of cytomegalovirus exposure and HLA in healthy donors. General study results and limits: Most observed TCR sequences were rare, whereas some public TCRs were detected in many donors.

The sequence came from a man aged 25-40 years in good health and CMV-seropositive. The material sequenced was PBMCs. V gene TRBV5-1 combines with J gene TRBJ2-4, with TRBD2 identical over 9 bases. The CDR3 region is CASSFGQITSGAKNIQYF. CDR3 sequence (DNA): TGCGCCAGCAGCTTCGGACAGATTACTAGCGGGGCCAAAAACATTCAGTACTTC.